One and the same sample provided the 14 T cell receptor beta chains below, sequenced in a study of regulatory T cells in long-lasting Graves disease. The time point was: persistent/refractory GD, antithyroid drugs over 5 years with positive TRAb. Generation of the TCR library employed RNA extracted from PBMCs. Construction of TCR beta libraries relied on iRepertoire HTBI primers and on Arm-PCR targeting CDR3 regions. One entry per CDR3 protein, called by TCRdb with MiXCR from the multiplex PCR reads. This table has approximately 360,000 distinct CDR3 sequences, approximately 23% appearing once. The specimen comprised peripheral blood mononuclear cells (PBMCs), sampled when the disease was refractory, from a patient treated with antithyroid drugs. The source of these receptors is a woman between 40 and 50 years old with Graves disease.

This clonotype was detected many times. The rearrangement joins TRBV11-1 to TRBJ2-7, with 9 positions matching TRBD1. The CDR3 is made up of 13 amino acids. Germline CDR1 and CDR2: SGHAT and FQDESV (reference sequence). Losses at the gene ends were 4 bases for V and 6 bases for J; bases not matched to a gene: 4. The CDR3 nucleotides read TGTGCCAGCAGCTCGGACAGGGGAGGCGAGCAGTACTTC. Translated: CASSSDRGGEQYF.

This clonotype was recorded at least ten times. The V call is TRBV12-3 or TRBV12-4, the J call TRBJ1-1, with D unclear. Trimming left V 4 bases short and J 1 base short, with 10 bases between. The CDR3 totals 14 residues. CDR3 bases: TGTGCCAGCAGTTCTAATACAGCGAACACTGAAGCTTTCTTT. It codes for CASSSNTANTEAFF.

In this sample, this clonotype turned up a few times. The chain joins TRBV5-1 to TRBJ2-7; D not certain. This CDR3 region has 14 residues. Germline V lookup: CDR1 SGHRS, CDR2 YFSETQ. V was clipped by 4 bases and J by 2 bases, with 13 bases between them. CDR3 residues: CASSPAPTPYEQYF. CDR3 DNA: TGCGCCAGCAGCCCTGCTCCTACCCCCTACGAGCAGTACTTC.

This clonotype was detected ten times or more. This sequence joins TRBV6-1 and TRBJ1-1; tentative D call: TRBD1 (5 bases). CDR1 MNHNS and CDR2 SASEGT come from the germline V gene. Trimming stripped 6 bases from V and 5 bases from J, with 13 bases between. The CDR3 loop spans 13 amino acids. The CDR3 protein is CASRGTPGTEAFF. CDR3 coding DNA: TGTGCCAGCAGAGGGACCCCCGGGACTGAAGCTTTCTTT.

Only a few counts were recorded for this clonotype. This chain links TRBV12-3 or TRBV12-4 with TRBJ2-7; a possible D gene is TRBD1 (5 bases). This CDR3 comprises 12 residues. V dropped 5 bases and J dropped 6 bases, with 11 bases sitting between them. CDR3 in amino acids: CASSRRTIEQYF. The CDR3 DNA follows: TGTGCCAGCAGTCGTCGGACAATCGAGCAGTACTTC.

This clonotype has only one observation. The V gene is TRBV5-1, the J gene TRBJ2-5; 8 bases map to TRBD2. J lost 6 bases, V lost 0 bases, and 13 bases had no gene match. From germline, CDR1 is SGHRS and CDR2 YFSETQ. The CDR3 runs 17 residues. CDR3 loop: CASSLAFSSSGLQTQYF. In DNA form, the CDR3 reads TGCGCCAGCAGCTTGGCTTTTAGTTCTAGCGGGTTGCAGACCCAGTACTTC. Complete variable domain (other parts from reference TRBV5-1 and TRBJ2-5): KAGVTQTPRYLIKTRGQQVTLSCSPISGHRSVSWYQQTPGQGLQFLFEYFSETQRNKGNFPGRFSGRQFSNSRSEMNVSTLELGDSALYLCASSLAFSSSGLQTQYFGPGTRLLVL.

As for this clonotype: A junction end diverges from the germline sequence, so it may reflect a read error. The chain employs TRBV28 and TRBJ2-7; 7 bases fit TRBD2. CDR1 is MDHEN and CDR2 is SYDVKM in the germline V gene. The CDR3 extends over 14 amino acids. The CDR3 bases are TGTGCCAACAGTTTAGCGGGTCGATTCTACGAGCAGTACTTC. Translated: CANSLAGRFYEQYF. Full variable domain (missing parts from reference TRBV28 and TRBJ2-7): DVKVTQSSRYLVKRTGEKVFLECVQDMDHENMFWYRQDPGLGLRLIYFSYDVKMKEKGDIPEGYSVSREKKERFSLILESASTNQTSMYLCANSLAGRFYEQYFGPGTRLTVT.

The chain uses TRBV7-9 and TRBJ2-1; TRBD1 is a possible D gene (6 bases). The V end lost 4 bases, the J end lost 12 bases, and 16 bases lay between the germline ends. From germline, CDR1 is SEHNR and CDR2 FQNEAQ (reference sequence). The CDR3 loop spans 13 amino acids. Here the CDR3 reads CASSSEKLRGQFF. In nucleotides, the CDR3 is TGTGCCAGCAGCTCCGAAAAACTCAGGGGGCAGTTCTTC.

This clonotype was picked up many times. This chain links TRBV12-3 or TRBV12-4 with TRBJ2-7; tentatively, D is TRBD1 (7 bases). This CDR3 has 15 residues. Trimming cost V 5 bases and J 2 bases, with 16 bases left between them. CDR3 protein: CASSLQEGATYEQYF. The CDR3 nucleotides read TGTGCCAGCAGTCTCCAGGAGGGGGCTACCTACGAGCAGTACTTC.

This clonotype has more than one count but fewer than ten. This sequence joins TRBV30 and TRBJ1-1, with D tentatively TRBD1 (6 bases). This CDR3 spans 13 amino acids. Looked up from germline, CDR1 is GTSNPN and CDR2 is SVGIG (reference sequence). V dropped 2 bases and J dropped 1 base, with 8 bases sitting between them. The CDR3 nucleotides are TGTGCCTGGAGTCAGACAGGGAACACTGAAGCTTTCTTT. Translated, it gives CAWSQTGNTEAFF.

This clonotype was detected ten times or more. The chain recombines TRBV6-1 with TRBJ2-7; 13 nucleotides line up with TRBD2. From germline, CDR1 is MNHNS and CDR2 SASEGT. The junction had 8 bases not matched to a gene; V was cut back by 6 bases and J by 3 bases. The CDR3 has 16 amino acids. The CDR3 reads CASRRGGTSGIYEQYF. CDR3 DNA sequence: TGTGCCAGCAGAAGGGGGGGGACTAGCGGGATCTACGAGCAGTACTTC.

This clonotype was seen more than once but under ten times. V gene TRBV20-1 combines with J gene TRBJ1-4; no clear D. The CDR3 loop spans 14 amino acids. CDR1 DFQATT and CDR2 SNEGSKA come from the germline V gene (reference sequence). V lost 6 bases and J lost 3, with 14 bases in between. CDR3 sequence (DNA): TGCAGTGCCCCGGTTGCCGGGTCTAATGAAAAACTGTTTTTT. Protein: CSAPVAGSNEKLFF.

About this clonotype: A read error may be the cause here, since a much bigger clone is one base away. The missing conserved phenylalanine or tryptophan at the end of this CDR3 makes a read error likely. The V call is TRBV11-2, the J call TRBJ1-2, with 7 bases that match TRBD1. Germline CDR1 reads SGHAT; CDR2 reads FQNNGV. This CDR3 region has 15 residues. V shed 4 bases, J shed 6 bases, and the junction held 11 bases outside the gene matches. The CDR3 region has the DNA TGTGCCAGCAGCTCCATTACAGGGGTGACGGATGGCTACACCTCC. Translated: CASSSITGVTDGYTS.

CDR3 nucleotide sequence: TGTGCCAGCAGTCACGCGGGGTCTGGAAACACCATATATTTT. Translated, it gives CASSHAGSGNTIYF. This chain uses TRBV11-2 with TRBJ1-3, with unresolved D. Germline V gene lookup returns CDR1 SGHAT and CDR2 FQNNGV. Trimming stripped 6 bases from V and 1 base from J, with 10 bases between. There are 14 residues in the CDR3.